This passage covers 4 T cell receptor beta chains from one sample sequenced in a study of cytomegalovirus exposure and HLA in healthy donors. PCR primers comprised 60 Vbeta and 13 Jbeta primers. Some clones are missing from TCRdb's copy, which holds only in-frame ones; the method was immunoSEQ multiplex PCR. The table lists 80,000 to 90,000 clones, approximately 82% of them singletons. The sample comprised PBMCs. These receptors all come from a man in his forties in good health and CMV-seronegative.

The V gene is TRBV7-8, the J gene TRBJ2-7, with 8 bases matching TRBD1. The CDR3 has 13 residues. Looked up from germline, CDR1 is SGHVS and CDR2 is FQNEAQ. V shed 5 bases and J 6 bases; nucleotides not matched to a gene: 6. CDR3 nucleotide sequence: TGTGCCAGCAGCCCCAGCAGGGGGCGCGAGCAGTACTTC. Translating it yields CASSPSRGREQYF.

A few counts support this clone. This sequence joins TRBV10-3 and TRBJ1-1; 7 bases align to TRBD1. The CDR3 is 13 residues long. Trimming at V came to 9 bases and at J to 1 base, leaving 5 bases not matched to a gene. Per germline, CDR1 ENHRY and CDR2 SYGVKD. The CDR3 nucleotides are TGTGCCATGAGGGACAGACAGAACACTGAAGCTTTCTTT. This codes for CAMRDRQNTEAFF.

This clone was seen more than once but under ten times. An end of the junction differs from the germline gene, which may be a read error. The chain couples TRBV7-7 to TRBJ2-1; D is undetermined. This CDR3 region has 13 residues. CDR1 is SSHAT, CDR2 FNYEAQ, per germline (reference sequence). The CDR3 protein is CASSRDTYNEQFF. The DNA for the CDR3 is TGTGCTAGCAGCCGAGACACCTACAATGAGCAGTTCTTC.

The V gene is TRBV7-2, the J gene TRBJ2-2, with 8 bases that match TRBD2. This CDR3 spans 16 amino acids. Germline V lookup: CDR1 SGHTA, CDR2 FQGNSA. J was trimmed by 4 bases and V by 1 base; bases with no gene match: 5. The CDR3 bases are TGTGCCAGCAGCTTAGACGGGAGGGCCGGCACCGGGGAGCTGTTTTTT. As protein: CASSLDGRAGTGELFF.